This T cell receptor (beta chain) was retrieved from a study of blood T cell repertoires in COVID-19. Study at large: The United States, Italy and Spain provided the acute and convalescent COVID-19 samples.

The CDR3 contains 15 residues. The trim removed 4 bases at V and 5 bases at J, leaving 8 bases unmatched. Germline V gives CDR1 SGHRS, CDR2 YFSETQ. Per the authors' pipeline: Reference gene primer amplification yielded estimated nucleated cell counts. Profiling relied on immunoSEQ multiplex PCR, and the TCRdb table lists in-frame clones only, not all of them. V and J calls plus clone size are reproduced from that table; the DNA served to infer D and trimming. The data hold tens of thousands of clones, with around four fifths observed a single time. The genes are TRBV5-1 and TRBJ2-5; 10 bases fit TRBD2. The receptor's source is a woman over 75 with acute or convalescent COVID-19. Sequencing input: peripheral blood. As DNA, the CDR3 is TGCGCCAGCAGCATTACTAGCGGGGTAATGGAGACCCAGTACTTC. The encoded protein is CASSITSGVMETQYF. The whole variable domain, remainder taken from reference TRBV5-1 and TRBJ2-5, is KAGVTQTPRYLIKTRGQQVTLSCSPISGHRSVSWYQQTPGQGLQFLFEYFSETQRNKGNFPGRFSGRQFSNSRSEMNVSTLELGDSALYLCASSITSGVMETQYFGPGTRLLVL.